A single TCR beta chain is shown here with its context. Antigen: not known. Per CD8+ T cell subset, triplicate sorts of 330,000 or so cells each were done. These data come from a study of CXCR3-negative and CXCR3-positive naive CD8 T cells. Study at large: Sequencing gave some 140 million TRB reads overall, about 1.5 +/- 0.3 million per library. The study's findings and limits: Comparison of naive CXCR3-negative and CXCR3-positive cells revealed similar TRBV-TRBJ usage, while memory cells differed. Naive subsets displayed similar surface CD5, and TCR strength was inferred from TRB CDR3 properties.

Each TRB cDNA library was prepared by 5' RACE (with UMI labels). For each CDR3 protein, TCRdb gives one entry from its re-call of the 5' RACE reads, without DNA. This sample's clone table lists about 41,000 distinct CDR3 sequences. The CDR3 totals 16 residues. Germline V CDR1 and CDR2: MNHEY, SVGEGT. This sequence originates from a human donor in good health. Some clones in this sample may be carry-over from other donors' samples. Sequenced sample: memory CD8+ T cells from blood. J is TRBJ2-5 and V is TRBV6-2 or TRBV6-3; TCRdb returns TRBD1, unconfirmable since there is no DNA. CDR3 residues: CASTPRQGEYQETQYF.